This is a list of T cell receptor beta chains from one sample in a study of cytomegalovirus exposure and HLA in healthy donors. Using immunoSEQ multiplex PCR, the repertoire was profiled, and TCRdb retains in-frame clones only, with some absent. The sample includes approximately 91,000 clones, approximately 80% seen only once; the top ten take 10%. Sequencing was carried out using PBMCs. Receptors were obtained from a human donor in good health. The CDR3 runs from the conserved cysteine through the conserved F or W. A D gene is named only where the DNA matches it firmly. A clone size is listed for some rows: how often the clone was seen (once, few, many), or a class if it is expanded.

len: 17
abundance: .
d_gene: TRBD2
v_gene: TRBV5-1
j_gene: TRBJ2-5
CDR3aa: CASSLAGTSGGSETQYF
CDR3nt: TGCGCCAGCAGCTTGGCCGGGACTAGCGGGGGGTCAGAGACCCAGTACTTC

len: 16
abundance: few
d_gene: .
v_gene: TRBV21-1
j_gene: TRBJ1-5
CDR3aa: CASSKGGGKGDQPQHF
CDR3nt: TGTGCCAGCAGCAAAGGTGGAGGCAAGGGCGATCAGCCCCAGCATTTT

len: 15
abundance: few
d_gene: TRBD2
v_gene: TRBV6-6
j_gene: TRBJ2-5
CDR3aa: CASSSTSGTQETQYF
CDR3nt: TGTGCCAGCAGTTCTACTAGCGGGACGCAAGAGACCCAGTACTTC

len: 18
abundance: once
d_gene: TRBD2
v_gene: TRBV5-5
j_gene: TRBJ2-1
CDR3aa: CASSDRTSGSAIWYEQFF
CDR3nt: TGTGCCAGCAGCGACCGCACTAGCGGGAGTGCCATATGGTATGAGCAGTTCTTC

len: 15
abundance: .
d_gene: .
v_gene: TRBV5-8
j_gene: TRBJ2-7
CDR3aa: CASSAFLGQTYEQYF
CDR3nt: TGTGCCAGCAGCGCTTTCCTTGGACAGACCTACGAGCAGTACTTC

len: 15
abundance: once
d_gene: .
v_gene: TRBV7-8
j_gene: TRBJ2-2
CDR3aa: CASSLAGSGAGELFF
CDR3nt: TGTGCCAGCAGCTTAGCGGGGTCGGGAGCCGGGGAGCTGTTTTTT

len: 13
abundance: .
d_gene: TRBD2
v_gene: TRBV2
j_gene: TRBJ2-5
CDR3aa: CASKAGVGETQYF
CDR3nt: TGTGCCAGCAAGGCGGGAGTGGGGGAGACCCAGTACTTC

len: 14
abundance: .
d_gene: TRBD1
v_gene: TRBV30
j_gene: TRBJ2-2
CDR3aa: CAWSAQGDHREPFF
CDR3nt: TGTGCCTGGAGTGCACAGGGGGACCACCGGGAGCCGTTTTTT

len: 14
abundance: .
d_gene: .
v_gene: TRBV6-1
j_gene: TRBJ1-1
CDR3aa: CASSEYTGNTEAFF
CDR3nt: TGTGCCAGCAGTGAATATACGGGGAACACTGAAGCTTTCTTT

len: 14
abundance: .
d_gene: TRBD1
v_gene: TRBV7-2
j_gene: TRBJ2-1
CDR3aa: CASSRTGEHNEQFF
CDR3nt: TGTGCCAGCAGTCGGACAGGGGAACACAATGAGCAGTTCTTC

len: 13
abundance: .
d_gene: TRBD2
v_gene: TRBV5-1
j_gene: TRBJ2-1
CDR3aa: CASSGLPYNEQFF
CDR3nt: TGCGCCAGTTCGGGACTACCTTACAATGAGCAGTTCTTC

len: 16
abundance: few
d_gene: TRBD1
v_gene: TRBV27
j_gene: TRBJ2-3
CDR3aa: CASSPGDSGFTDTQYF
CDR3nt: TGTGCCAGCAGTCCTGGGGACAGTGGGTTCACAGATACGCAGTATTTT

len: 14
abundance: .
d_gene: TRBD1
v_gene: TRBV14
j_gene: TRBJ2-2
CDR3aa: CASSLRTGTGELFF
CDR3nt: TGTGCCAGCAGCCTCCGGACAGGCACCGGGGAGCTGTTTTTT

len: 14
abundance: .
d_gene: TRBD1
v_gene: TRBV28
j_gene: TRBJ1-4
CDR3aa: CASRGTGGGEKLFF
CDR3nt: TGTGCCAGCAGGGGGACAGGGGGCGGTGAAAAACTGTTTTTT

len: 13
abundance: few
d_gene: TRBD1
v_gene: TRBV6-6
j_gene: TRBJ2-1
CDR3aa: CASSFYRGDEQFF
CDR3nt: TGTGCCAGCAGTTTTTACAGGGGCGATGAGCAGTTCTTC

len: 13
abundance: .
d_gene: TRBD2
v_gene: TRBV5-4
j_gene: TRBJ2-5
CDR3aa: CASAGGDEETQYF
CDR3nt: TGTGCCAGTGCGGGAGGGGATGAAGAGACCCAGTACTTC

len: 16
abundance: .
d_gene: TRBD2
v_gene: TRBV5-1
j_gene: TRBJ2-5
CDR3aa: CASSRRASGVQETQYF
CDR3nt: TGCGCCAGCAGCAGGCGCGCTAGCGGAGTCCAAGAGACCCAGTACTTC

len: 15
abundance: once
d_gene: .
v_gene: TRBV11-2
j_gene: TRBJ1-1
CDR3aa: CASSTRGGINTEAFF
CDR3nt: TGTGCCAGCAGCACGCGGGGCGGGATCAACACTGAAGCTTTCTTT

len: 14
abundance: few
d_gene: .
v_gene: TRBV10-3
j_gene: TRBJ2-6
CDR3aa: CAIADTSGANVLTF
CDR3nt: TGTGCCATCGCGGACACCTCTGGGGCCAACGTCCTGACTTTC

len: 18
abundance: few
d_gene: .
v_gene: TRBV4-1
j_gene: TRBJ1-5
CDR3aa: CASSQVGEWGDSNQPQHF
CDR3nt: TGCGCCAGCAGCCAAGTCGGGGAATGGGGGGATAGCAATCAGCCCCAGCATTTT

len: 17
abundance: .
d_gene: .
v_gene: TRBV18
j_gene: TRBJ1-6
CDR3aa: CASSPLYGGEGNSPLHF
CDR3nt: TGTGCCAGCTCACCACTCTACGGGGGAGAGGGTAATTCACCCCTCCACTTT

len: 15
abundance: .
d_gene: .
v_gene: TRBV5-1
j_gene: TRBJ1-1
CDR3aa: CASSLAVRGGTEAFF
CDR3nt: TGCGCCAGCAGCTTGGCAGTCCGGGGGGGCACTGAAGCTTTCTTT

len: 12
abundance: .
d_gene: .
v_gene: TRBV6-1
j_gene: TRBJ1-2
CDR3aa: CASKTGGLGYTF
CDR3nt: TGTGCCAGCAAGACCGGGGGGCTTGGCTACACCTTC

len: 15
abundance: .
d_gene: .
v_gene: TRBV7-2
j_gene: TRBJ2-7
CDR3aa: CASSSDRTLTYEQYF
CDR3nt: TGTGCCAGCAGCTCAGACAGGACTCTAACCTACGAGCAGTACTTC

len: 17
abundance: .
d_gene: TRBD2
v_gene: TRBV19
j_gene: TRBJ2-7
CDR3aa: CASRGGTSGRKFDEQYF
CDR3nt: TGTGCCAGCCGAGGGGGGACTAGCGGGAGAAAGTTCGACGAGCAGTACTTC

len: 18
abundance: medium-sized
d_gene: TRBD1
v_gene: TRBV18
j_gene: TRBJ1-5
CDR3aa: CASSPKGTGGSSNQPQHF
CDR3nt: TGTGCCAGCTCACCAAAGGGTACAGGGGGAAGTAGCAATCAGCCCCAGCATTTT

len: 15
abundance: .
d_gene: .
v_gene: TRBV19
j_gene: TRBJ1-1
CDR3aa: CASSLFHTENTEAFF
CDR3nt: TGTGCCAGTAGTCTCTTCCATACAGAGAACACTGAAGCTTTCTTT

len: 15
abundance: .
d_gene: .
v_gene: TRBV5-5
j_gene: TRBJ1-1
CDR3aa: CASSLGSGEDTEAFF
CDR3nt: TGTGCCAGCAGCTTGGGTTCAGGGGAAGACACTGAAGCTTTCTTT